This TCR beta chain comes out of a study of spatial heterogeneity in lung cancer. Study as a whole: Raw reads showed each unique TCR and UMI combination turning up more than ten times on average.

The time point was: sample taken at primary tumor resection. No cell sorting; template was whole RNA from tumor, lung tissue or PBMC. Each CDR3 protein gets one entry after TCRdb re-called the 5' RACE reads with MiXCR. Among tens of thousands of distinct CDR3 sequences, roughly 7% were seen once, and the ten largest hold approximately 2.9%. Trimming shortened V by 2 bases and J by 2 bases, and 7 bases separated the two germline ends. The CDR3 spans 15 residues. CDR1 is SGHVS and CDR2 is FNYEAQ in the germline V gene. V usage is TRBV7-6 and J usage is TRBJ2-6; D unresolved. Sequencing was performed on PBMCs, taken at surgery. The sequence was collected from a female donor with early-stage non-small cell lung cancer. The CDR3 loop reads CASSLYGAGANVLTF. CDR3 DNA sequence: TGTGCCAGCAGCTTATATGGGGCTGGGGCCAACGTCCTGACTTTC.